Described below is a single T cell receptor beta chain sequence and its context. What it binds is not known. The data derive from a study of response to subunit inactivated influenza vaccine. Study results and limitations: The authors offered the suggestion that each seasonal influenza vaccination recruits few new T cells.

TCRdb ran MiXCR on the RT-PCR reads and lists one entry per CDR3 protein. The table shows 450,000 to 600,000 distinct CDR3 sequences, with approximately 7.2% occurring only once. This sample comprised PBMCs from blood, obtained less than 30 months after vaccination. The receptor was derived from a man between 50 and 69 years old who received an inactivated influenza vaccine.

CDR3 nucleotide sequence: TGTGCCAGCTCACTCGCGACGGATATGAACACTGAAGCTTTCTTT. It encodes CASSLATDMNTEAFF. The V gene is TRBV18, the J gene TRBJ1-1; D gene unclear. V was clipped by 4 bases and J by 0 bases, with 12 bases between them. CDR1 is KGHSH and CDR2 is LQKENI in the germline V gene. CDR3 length: 15 amino acids.